The 11 T cell receptor beta chains presented below share a single source sample, sequenced in a study of T cells in Graves' hyperthyroidism and ophthalmopathy (dated by TCRdb to between 2018 and 2021). To prepare the library, multiplex PCR was applied. The run used an Illumina HiSeq 2000. The TCR beta CDR3 regions were amplified from the RNA transcripts. For the first round of RT-PCR on the TCR CDR3, the HTBI primer set was used together with the Qiagen OneStep RT-PCR kit. The public reads were quality trimmed at Q25 with fastp and then assembled into clones with MiXCR by TCRdb, keeping productive beta chains. Under each unique CDR3 protein, matching rows form one entry showing the most common genes and DNA. The sample table contains about 510,000 distinct CDR3 sequences; only one count was recorded for around 50% of them. Jointly, the top ten make up around 47% of the sample. Sequenced material: peripheral blood or thyroid tissue (not recorded which). These receptors all come from an adult woman with Graves' disease, either hyperthyroidism or ophthalmopathy (not recorded which).

This clonotype has only a few counts. Written as DNA, the CDR3 is TGTGCCAGCGGGAGGGACAGGGTAAGCTCCTACGAGCAGTACTTC. Amino acid sequence: CASGRDRVSSYEQYF. V gene TRBV7-9 combines with J gene TRBJ2-7, with 9 nucleotides matching TRBD1. Germline V gene lookup returns CDR1 SEHNR and CDR2 FQNEAQ (reference sequence). J lost 0 bases, V lost 8 bases, and 8 bases had no gene match. The CDR3 has 15 amino acids.

The chain uses TRBV19 and TRBJ2-2, with D perhaps assigned TRBD1 or TRBD2 (5 bases each). There are 17 residues in the CDR3. V was cut by 6 bases and J by 4 bases, with 21 bases left in between. Germline loops: CDR1 LNHDA, CDR2 SQIVND (reference sequence). For the CDR3, the DNA is TGTGCCAGTAGCTCCGACTTCGGGGACCGGGGCACCGGGGAGCTGTTTTTT. Its protein product is CASSSDFGDRGTGELFF.

V is TRBV29-1 and J is TRBJ2-5; TRBD2 is a possible D gene (5 bases). The CDR3 extends over 13 amino acids. The V and J ends lost 8 bases and 9 bases respectively, with 22 bases between them. CDR1 and CDR2 (germline): SQVTM, ANQGSEA. The CDR3 bases are TGCAGCCAACCCTCCTCGGTCCCGCGGGCCCAGTACTTC. Protein sequence: CSQPSSVPRAQYF.

V gene TRBV6-5 combines with J gene TRBJ1-1; D may be TRBD1 (6 bases). This CDR3 has 14 residues. V lost 5 bases to trimming and J lost 9 bases, with 19 bases between them. Germline V lookup: CDR1 MNHEY, CDR2 SVGAGI. The CDR3 DNA follows: TGTGCCAGCAGTCGACGGGACACACCGAAGAAAGCTTTCTTT. Encoded protein: CASSRRDTPKKAFF.

This clonotype was seen a handful of times. This chain joins TRBV10-2 and TRBJ2-7; maybe TRBD1 (5 bases). V was trimmed by 7 bases and J by 6 bases, leaving 13 bases between them. The CDR3 is made up of 12 amino acids. Germline V lookup: CDR1 WSHSY, CDR2 SAAADI. CDR3 sequence: CASKETDLEQYF. CDR3 DNA: TGCGCCAGCAAGGAGACAGACCTCGAGCAGTACTTC.

The sample holds many counts of this clonotype. The chain combines TRBV4-1 with TRBJ1-2, with D hard to call. This CDR3 comprises 15 residues. In germline, CDR1 is MGHRA, CDR2 YSYEKL. With 0 bases removed from V and 8 bases from J, the gap between germline ends came to 16 bases. As DNA, the CDR3 is TGCGCCAGCAGCCAAGAGAACGGCGTGTTTAGGGGCTACACCTTC. Protein product: CASSQENGVFRGYTF.

This chain joins TRBV5-1 and TRBJ1-5, with a weak D call TRBD1 (5 bases). The V gene's germline CDR1 is SGHRS and CDR2 YFSETQ. The CDR3 totals 15 residues. Trimming took 4 bases from V and 2 from J, leaving 13 bases between them. The CDR3 spells CASSSQGGGNQPQHF. The CDR3 DNA reads as TGCGCCAGCAGCAGCCAGGGAGGAGGCAATCAGCCCCAGCATTTT.

The CDR3 DNA reads TGTGCCAGTAGTACAGGGGAATCACCCCTCCACTTT. Its protein is CASSTGESPLHF. The chain joins TRBV19 to TRBJ1-6; possibly TRBD1 for D (6 bases). CDR3 length equals 12 residues. Trimming stripped 4 bases from V and 10 bases from J, with 8 bases between. Looked up from germline, CDR1 is LNHDA and CDR2 is SQIVND (reference sequence).

The rearrangement links TRBV24-1 to TRBJ2-2; 7 nucleotides agree with TRBD1. CDR3 length: 14 amino acids. Germline CDR1 is KGHDR and CDR2 is SFDVKD. V lost 1 base and J lost 8; bases outside the gene matches: 3. The CDR3 sequence: CATSDLQGPGELFF. The DNA for the CDR3 is TGTGCCACCAGTGATTTACAGGGGCCAGGGGAGCTGTTTTTT.

Many counts were recorded for this clonotype. The chain joins TRBV6-5 to TRBJ2-5, with 9 bases aligning to TRBD1. V was pared by 5 bases and J by 2 bases, with 12 bases of the junction left unmatched. CDR1 is MNHEY and CDR2 is SVGAGI in the germline V gene. The CDR3 contains 17 residues. The CDR3 region is CASSQRDREYGQETQYF. The DNA of the CDR3 is TGTGCCAGCAGTCAACGGGACAGGGAGTACGGGCAAGAGACCCAGTACTTC.

This rearrangement joins TRBV20-1 to TRBJ1-1; D gene uncertain. The germline V gene encodes CDR1 DFQATT and CDR2 SNEGSKA (reference sequence). The CDR3 extends over 14 amino acids. V lost 6 bases, J lost 1 base, and 15 bases lay in between. CDR3 bases: TGCAGTGCCCGTGAAGGAGGCTCGAACACTGAAGCTTTCTTT. Its protein is CSAREGGSNTEAFF.